In its sample, the clone carrying this T cell receptor beta chain was seen many times. The antigen is unknown. The sample belongs to a study of T-cell memory formation after mild COVID-19. Points from the study as a whole: Day 37-peaking second-wave clones had unconfirmed SARS-CoV-2 specificity. Clones that got smaller from day 15 to 85 had even CD4/CD8, while clones growing later tipped toward CD4+.

Trimming removed 1 base from V and 5 bases from J, with 6 bases in between. CDR1 is LGHNA and CDR2 is YSLEER in the germline V gene. The CDR3 has 12 amino acids. TCRdb recomputed calls from the 5' RACE reads with MiXCR, one row per CDR3 protein. The sample holds 300,000 or so distinct CDR3 sequences, roughly 15% seen once. The rearrangement uses TRBV4-3 and TRBJ2-7; no clear D gene. The sequence was collected from a man between 18 and 35 years old who had mild COVID-19 (a few samples of this study predate the infection). Cell type and time point are not known. Sequences were obtained from PBMCs or a T cell subset sorted from them (not recorded which). The CDR3 nucleotides are TGCGCCAGCAGCCAAGGGGCGGACGAGCAGTACTTC. As protein: CASSQGADEQYF.